The rows below give T cell receptor beta chains drawn from one sample of a study of cytomegalovirus exposure and HLA in healthy donors. Libraries were prepared by immunoSEQ multiplex PCR; TCRdb keeps only in-frame clonotypes and omits some of them. The data contain about 150,000 clones, 9.4% of them singletons. What was sequenced was PBMCs. The receptor set was obtained from a male donor in good health and CMV-seronegative. Each CDR3 is given with its conserved first and last residue. The order of the fields is J gene, D gene, clone size, V gene, CDR3 protein, CDR3 DNA. D genes are given only for firm matches. Where a row states a size, it is once, few, many or the class of an expanded clone; other rows omit it.

j_call: TRBJ1-2; d_call: TRBD1; clone_size: -; v_call: TRBV14; cdr3_aa: CASSQVAGGIYGYTF; cdr3_nt: TGTGCCAGCAGCCAAGTGGCAGGGGGCATCTATGGCTACACCTTC
j_call: TRBJ1-1; d_call: -; clone_size: -; v_call: TRBV4-1; cdr3_aa: CASSPWVVSTRVNTEAFF; cdr3_nt: TGCGCCAGCAGCCCGTGGGTAGTAAGCACCCGGGTGAACACTGAAGCTTTCTTT
j_call: TRBJ2-6; d_call: -; clone_size: few; v_call: TRBV9; cdr3_aa: CASSVAAGVLDSGANVLTF; cdr3_nt: TGTGCCAGCAGCGTAGCTGCGGGCGTCTTAGACTCTGGGGCCAACGTCCTGACTTTC
j_call: TRBJ2-5; d_call: -; clone_size: -; v_call: TRBV29-1; cdr3_aa: CSVGGGSMLSEETQYF; cdr3_nt: TGCAGCGTTGGTGGAGGGTCGATGCTTTCTGAAGAGACCCAGTACTTC
j_call: TRBJ2-5; d_call: TRBD1; clone_size: few; v_call: TRBV27; cdr3_aa: CASSHRGKQETQYF; cdr3_nt: TGTGCCAGCAGTCACAGGGGGAAACAAGAGACCCAGTACTTC
j_call: TRBJ2-1; d_call: TRBD2; clone_size: few; v_call: TRBV4-1; cdr3_aa: CASSQRIIRRENYNEQFF; cdr3_nt: TGCGCCAGCAGCCAGAGGATAATTCGGCGGGAGAACTACAATGAGCAGTTCTTC
j_call: TRBJ1-2; d_call: TRBD1; clone_size: few; v_call: TRBV18; cdr3_aa: CASSPGQGYGYTF; cdr3_nt: TGTGCCAGCTCACCGGGACAGGGCTATGGCTACACCTTC
j_call: TRBJ1-2; d_call: -; clone_size: few; v_call: TRBV12-5; cdr3_aa: CASGFGGGYTF; cdr3_nt: TGTGCTAGTGGTTTCGGAGGGGGCTACACCTTC
j_call: TRBJ2-3; d_call: TRBD2; clone_size: -; v_call: TRBV7-6; cdr3_aa: CASSLLAGEVTDTQYF; cdr3_nt: TGTGCCAGCAGCTTACTAGCGGGAGAGGTCACAGATACGCAGTATTTT
j_call: TRBJ2-3; d_call: -; clone_size: few; v_call: TRBV6-5; cdr3_aa: CASSYAGHGTDTQYF; cdr3_nt: TGTGCCAGCAGTTACGCTGGGCATGGCACAGATACGCAGTATTTT